The rows below give T cell receptor beta chains drawn from one sample of a study of CD8 T cells in ankylosing spondylitis. In TCRdb, the 5' RACE reads were re-called with MiXCR into one record per CDR3 protein. This sample has 300,000 to 400,000 distinct CDR3 sequences, with 20% to 25% found just once. Source material: blood, either unsorted or a sorted T cell fraction (not recorded which). The receptors originated from a male donor with ankylosing spondylitis. Both conserved end residues are part of each CDR3. A D gene is named only where the DNA matches it firmly. The size entry is marked missing in some rows and otherwise reads once, few, many or a size class.

d_call,clone_size,v_call,j_call,cdr3_aa,cdr3_nt
NA,NA,TRBV18,TRBJ2-3,CASSPLTTDTQYF,TGTGCCAGCTCACCTCTAACCACAGATACGCAGTATTTT
NA,few,TRBV4-3,TRBJ2-3,CASSQARTNSGMSTQYF,TGCGCCAGCAGCCAAGCGCGGACGAATTCAGGAATGAGTACGCAGTATTTT
NA,few,TRBV7-2,TRBJ2-3,CASSSDSTDTQYF,TGTGCCAGCAGCTCGGACAGCACAGATACGCAGTATTTT
TRBD2,few,TRBV29-1,TRBJ2-5,CSASGSSGETQYF,TGCAGCGCTAGCGGGAGCTCCGGGGAGACCCAGTACTTC
NA,NA,TRBV9,TRBJ2-3,CASSVGQAATDTQYF,TGTGCCAGCAGCGTAGGACAGGCCGCCACAGATACGCAGTATTTT
TRBD1,NA,TRBV5-5,TRBJ2-2,CASRFLTGGAGELFF,TGTGCCAGCAGGTTCTTGACAGGGGGTGCCGGGGAGCTGTTTTTT
TRBD1,NA,TRBV6-5,TRBJ2-3,CASSYASGQGADTQYF,TGTGCCAGCAGTTACGCGAGCGGACAGGGAGCAGATACGCAGTATTTT
NA,few,TRBV14,TRBJ2-2,CASGLTGELFF,TGTGCCTCTGGGCTGACCGGGGAGCTGTTTTTT
NA,NA,TRBV19,TRBJ2-6,CASSIRGTRFSGANVLTF,TGTGCCAGTAGTATACGGGGGACCAGATTCTCTGGGGCCAACGTCCTGACTTTC
NA,many,TRBV24-1,TRBJ2-1,CATSDAAYEQFF,TGTGCCACCAGTGATGCTGCTTATGAGCAGTTCTTC
NA,few,TRBV2,TRBJ2-7,CASRGDGPSYEQYF,TGTGCCAGCCGTGGAGACGGGCCCTCCTACGAGCAGTACTTC
TRBD2,few,TRBV7-3,TRBJ2-3,CASSLQRESTDTQYF,TGTGCCAGCAGCCTCCAGCGGGAAAGCACAGATACGCAGTATTTT
NA,few,TRBV5-1,TRBJ2-1,CASSLSGSKCEQFF,TGCGCCAGCAGCTTGTCAGGATCTAAGTGTGAGCAGTTCTTC
TRBD1,NA,TRBV20-1,TRBJ1-6,CSAQNRDRVYSPLHF,TGCAGTGCTCAGAACCGGGACAGGGTTTATTCACCCCTCCACTTT
NA,NA,TRBV5-6,TRBJ2-3,CASSSPGATADTQYF,TGTGCCAGCAGCTCCCCGGGAGCCACGGCAGATACGCAGTATTTT
NA,NA,TRBV4-1,TRBJ2-1,CASSQEFPSGHKQFF,TGCGCCAGCAGCCAAGAGTTCCCAAGCGGGCATAAGCAGTTCTTC
NA,NA,TRBV5-1,TRBJ1-1,CASSLEGGLAEAFF,TGCGCCAGCAGCTTGGAGGGGGGGCTCGCTGAAGCTTTCTTT
TRBD2,NA,TRBV10-3,TRBJ2-1,CAISESHPGGHNEQFF,TGTGCCATCAGTGAGTCGCACCCGGGAGGGCATAATGAGCAGTTCTTC
NA,few,TRBV5-1,TRBJ2-7,CASSLVFGSGSYEQYF,TGCGCCAGCAGCTTGGTATTCGGGTCAGGAAGCTACGAGCAGTACTTC
NA,NA,TRBV7-2,TRBJ2-2,CASSLYDSTGELFF,TGTGCCAGCAGCTTATACGACAGCACCGGGGAGCTGTTTTTT